The sample holds many counts of the clone carrying this T cell receptor (beta chain). Its antigen remains unidentified. RNA transcripts provided the template for amplifying TCR beta CDR3 regions. The first-round RT-PCR employed HTBI primers together with the Qiagen OneStep RT-PCR kit. A multiplex PCR was then performed as the second round. TCRdb re-analysed the multiplex PCR reads in MiXCR, keeping a single row per CDR3 protein. The table includes hundreds of thousands of distinct CDR3 sequences, 22% detected once. CDR3 length: 15 amino acids. Germline V gene lookup returns CDR1 MDHEN and CDR2 SYDVKM. Losses at the gene ends were 5 bases for V and 5 bases for J; bases not matched to a gene: 10. The data originate from a study of Graves' ophthalmopathy and Graves' hyperthyroidism. Study observations and caveats: Blood repertoires reportedly contained most expanded thyroid clonotypes above 0.001 frequency.

The source of this sequence is a young woman with stable Graves' hyperthyroidism. Some clones in this sample may be carry-over from other donors' samples. The chain carries TRBV28 and TRBJ2-7; 9 bases match TRBD1. Source material: peripheral blood. The CDR3 region is CASSGAGTGLDEQYF. The CDR3 region has the DNA TGTGCCAGCAGTGGCGCCGGGACAGGGTTGGACGAGCAGTACTTC. The full variable domain, rest sourced from reference TRBV28 and TRBJ2-7, is DVKVTQSSRYLVKRTGEKVFLECVQDMDHENMFWYRQDPGLGLRLIYFSYDVKMKEKGDIPEGYSVSREKKERFSLILESASTNQTSMYLCASSGAGTGLDEQYFGPGTRLTVT.